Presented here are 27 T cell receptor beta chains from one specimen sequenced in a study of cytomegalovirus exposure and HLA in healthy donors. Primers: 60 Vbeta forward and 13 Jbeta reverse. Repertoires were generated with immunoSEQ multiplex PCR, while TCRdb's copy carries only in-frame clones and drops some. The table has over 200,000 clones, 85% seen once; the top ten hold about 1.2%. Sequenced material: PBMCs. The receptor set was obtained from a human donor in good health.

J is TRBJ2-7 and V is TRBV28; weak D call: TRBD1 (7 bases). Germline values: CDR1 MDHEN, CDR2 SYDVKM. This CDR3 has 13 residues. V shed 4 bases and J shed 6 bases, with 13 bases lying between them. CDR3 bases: TGTGCCAGCAGTTCAGGGGGGATCCCCGAGCAGTACTTC. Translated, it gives CASSSGGIPEQYF.

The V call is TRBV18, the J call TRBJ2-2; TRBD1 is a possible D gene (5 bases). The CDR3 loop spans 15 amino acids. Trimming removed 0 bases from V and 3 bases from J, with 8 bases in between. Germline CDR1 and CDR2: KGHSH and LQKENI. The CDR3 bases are TGTGCCAGCTCACCACCCAGGGCCTACACCGGGGAGCTGTTTTTT. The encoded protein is CASSPPRAYTGELFF.

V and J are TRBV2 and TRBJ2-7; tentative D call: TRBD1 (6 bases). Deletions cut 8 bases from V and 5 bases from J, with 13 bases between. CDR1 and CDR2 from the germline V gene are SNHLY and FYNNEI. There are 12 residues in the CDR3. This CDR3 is CASRAAGDEQYF. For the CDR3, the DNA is TGTGCCAGCCGCGCGGCAGGGGACGAGCAGTACTTC.

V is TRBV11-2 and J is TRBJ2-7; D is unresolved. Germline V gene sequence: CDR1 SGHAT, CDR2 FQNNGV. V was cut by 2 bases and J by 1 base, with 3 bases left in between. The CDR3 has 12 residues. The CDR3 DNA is TGTGCCAGCAGCTTACCATCCTACGAGCAGTACTTC. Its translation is CASSLPSYEQYF.

The CDR3 here is CASSPLPASGFTDTQYF. CDR3 coding DNA: TGTGCCAGCAGCCCCTTGCCCGCTAGCGGGTTCACAGATACGCAGTATTTT. V usage is TRBV7-9 and J usage is TRBJ2-3, with 8 bases lining up with TRBD2. The ends lost 5 bases at V and 2 bases at J; junction bases unmatched: 12. Germline loops: CDR1 SEHNR, CDR2 FQNEAQ (reference sequence). The CDR3 covers 17 residues.

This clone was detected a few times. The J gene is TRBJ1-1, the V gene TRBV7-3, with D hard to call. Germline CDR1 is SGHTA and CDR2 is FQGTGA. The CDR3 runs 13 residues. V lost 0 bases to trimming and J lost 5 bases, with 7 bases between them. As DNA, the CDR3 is TGTGCCAGCAGCTTAACACCGCGGACTGAAGCTTTCTTT. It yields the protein CASSLTPRTEAFF.

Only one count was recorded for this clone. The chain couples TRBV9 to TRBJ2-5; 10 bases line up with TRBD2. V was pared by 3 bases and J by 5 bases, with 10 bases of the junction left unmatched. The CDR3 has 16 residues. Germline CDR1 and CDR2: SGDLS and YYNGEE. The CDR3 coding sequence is TGTGCCAGCAGCGATAGAAGCGGGAGGGATGGGGAGACCCAGTACTTC. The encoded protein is CASSDRSGRDGETQYF.

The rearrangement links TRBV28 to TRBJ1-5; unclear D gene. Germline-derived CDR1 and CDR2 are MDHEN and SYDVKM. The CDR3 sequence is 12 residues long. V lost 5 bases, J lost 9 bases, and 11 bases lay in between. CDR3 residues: CASSPPGGPQHF. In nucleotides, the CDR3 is TGTGCCAGCAGTCCCCCGGGAGGGCCCCAGCATTTT.

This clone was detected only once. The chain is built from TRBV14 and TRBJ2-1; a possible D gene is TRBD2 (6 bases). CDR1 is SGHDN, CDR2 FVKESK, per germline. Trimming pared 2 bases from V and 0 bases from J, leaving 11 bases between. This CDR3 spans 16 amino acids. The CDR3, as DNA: TGTGCCAGCAGCCAATTAGGCGGGGCCTCCTACAATGAGCAGTTCTTC. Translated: CASSQLGGASYNEQFF.

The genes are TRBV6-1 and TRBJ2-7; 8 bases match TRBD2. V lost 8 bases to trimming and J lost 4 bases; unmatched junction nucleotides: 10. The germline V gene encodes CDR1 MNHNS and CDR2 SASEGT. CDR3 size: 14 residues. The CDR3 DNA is TGTGCCAGCTTTGGAGCGGGAGTCTCTTACGAGCAGTACTTC. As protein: CASFGAGVSYEQYF.

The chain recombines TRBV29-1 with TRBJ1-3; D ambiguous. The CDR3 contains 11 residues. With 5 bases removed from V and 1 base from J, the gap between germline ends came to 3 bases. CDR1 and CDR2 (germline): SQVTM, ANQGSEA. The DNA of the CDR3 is TGCAGCGTTTTATCTGGAAACACCATATATTTT. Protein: CSVLSGNTIYF.

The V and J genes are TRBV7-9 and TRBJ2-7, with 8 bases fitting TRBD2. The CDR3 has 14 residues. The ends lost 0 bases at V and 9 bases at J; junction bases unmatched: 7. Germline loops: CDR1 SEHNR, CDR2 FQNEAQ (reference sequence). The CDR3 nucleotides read TGTGCCAGCAGCTTAGCGAGTGGCAGCGGGGGGCAGTACTTC. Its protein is CASSLASGSGGQYF.

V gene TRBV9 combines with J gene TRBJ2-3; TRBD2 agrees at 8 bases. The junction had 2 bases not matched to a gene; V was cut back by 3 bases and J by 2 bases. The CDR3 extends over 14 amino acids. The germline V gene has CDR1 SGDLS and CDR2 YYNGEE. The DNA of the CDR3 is TGTGCCAGCAGCGCTGGACTAGCCACAGATACGCAGTATTTT. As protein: CASSAGLATDTQYF.

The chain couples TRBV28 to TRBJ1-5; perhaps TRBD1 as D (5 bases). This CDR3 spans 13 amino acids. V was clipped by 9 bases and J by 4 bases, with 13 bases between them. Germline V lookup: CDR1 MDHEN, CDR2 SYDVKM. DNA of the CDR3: TGTGCCAGTCAGACAGAGTTAAATCAGCCCCAGCATTTT. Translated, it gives CASQTELNQPQHF.

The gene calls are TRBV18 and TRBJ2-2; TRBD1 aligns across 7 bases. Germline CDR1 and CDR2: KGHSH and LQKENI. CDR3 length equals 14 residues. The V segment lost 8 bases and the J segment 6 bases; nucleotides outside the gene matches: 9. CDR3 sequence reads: CASRTQGMAGELFF. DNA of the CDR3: TGTGCCAGCCGTACACAGGGGATGGCCGGGGAGCTGTTTTTT.

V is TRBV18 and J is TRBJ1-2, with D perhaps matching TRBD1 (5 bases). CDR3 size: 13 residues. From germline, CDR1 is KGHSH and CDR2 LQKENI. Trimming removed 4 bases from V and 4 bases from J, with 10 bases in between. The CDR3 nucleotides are TGTGCCAGCTCACAAGACAGAACCTATGGCTACACCTTC. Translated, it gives CASSQDRTYGYTF.

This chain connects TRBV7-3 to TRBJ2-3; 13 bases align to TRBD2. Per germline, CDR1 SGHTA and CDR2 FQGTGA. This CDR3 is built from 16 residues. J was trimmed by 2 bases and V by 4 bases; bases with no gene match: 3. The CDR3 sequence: CASSSGLAGVTDTQYF. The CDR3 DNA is TGTGCCAGCAGCTCCGGACTAGCGGGAGTCACAGATACGCAGTATTTT.

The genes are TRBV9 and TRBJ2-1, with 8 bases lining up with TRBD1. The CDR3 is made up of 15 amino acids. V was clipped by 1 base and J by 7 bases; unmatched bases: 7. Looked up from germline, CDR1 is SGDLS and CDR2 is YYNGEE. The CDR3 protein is CASSVSQGAKNEQFF. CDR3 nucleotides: TGTGCCAGCAGCGTATCGCAGGGGGCAAAGAATGAGCAGTTCTTC.

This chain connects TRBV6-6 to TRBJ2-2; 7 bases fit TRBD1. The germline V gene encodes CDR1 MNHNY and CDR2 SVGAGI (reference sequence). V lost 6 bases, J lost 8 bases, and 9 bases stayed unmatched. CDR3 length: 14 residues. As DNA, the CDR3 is TGTGCCAGCAGCGATACAGGGGCCCCGGGGGAGCTGTTTTTT. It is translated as CASSDTGAPGELFF.

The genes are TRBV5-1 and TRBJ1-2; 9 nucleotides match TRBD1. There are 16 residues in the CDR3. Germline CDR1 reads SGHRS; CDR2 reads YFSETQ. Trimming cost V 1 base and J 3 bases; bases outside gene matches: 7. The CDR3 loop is CASSLNRGRMDYGYTF. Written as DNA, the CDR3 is TGCGCCAGCAGCTTGAACAGGGGGCGAATGGACTATGGCTACACCTTC.

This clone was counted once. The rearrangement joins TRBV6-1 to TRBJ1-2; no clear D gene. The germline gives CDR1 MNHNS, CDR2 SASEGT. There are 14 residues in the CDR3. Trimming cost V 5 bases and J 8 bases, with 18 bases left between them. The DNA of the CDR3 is TGTGCCAGCAGTAACCTGGGCCCTCAACCGGGCTACACCTTC. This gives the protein CASSNLGPQPGYTF.

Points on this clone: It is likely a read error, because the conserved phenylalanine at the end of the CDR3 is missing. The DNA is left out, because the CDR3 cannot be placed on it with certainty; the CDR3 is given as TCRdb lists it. The chain's CDR3 is CASSQLAGGPSASA. V gene TRBV21-1 combines with J gene TRBJ2-3; the table assigns TRBD2, which was not confirmed against the DNA. TRBV21-1 is recorded as a pseudogene. The CDR3 is 14 residues long, ends included.

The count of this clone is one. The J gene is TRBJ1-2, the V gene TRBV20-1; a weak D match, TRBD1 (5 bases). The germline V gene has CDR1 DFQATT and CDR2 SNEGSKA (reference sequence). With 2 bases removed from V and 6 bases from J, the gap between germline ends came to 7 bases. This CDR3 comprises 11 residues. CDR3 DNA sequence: TGCAGTGCTAGATGGACACATGGCTACACCTTC. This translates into CSARWTHGYTF.

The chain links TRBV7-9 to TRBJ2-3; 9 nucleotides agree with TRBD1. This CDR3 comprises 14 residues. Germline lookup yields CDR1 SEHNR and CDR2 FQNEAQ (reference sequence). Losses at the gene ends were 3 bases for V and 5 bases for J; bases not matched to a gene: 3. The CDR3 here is CASSLGTGLDTQYF. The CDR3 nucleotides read TGTGCCAGCAGCTTGGGGACAGGGTTAGATACGCAGTATTTT.

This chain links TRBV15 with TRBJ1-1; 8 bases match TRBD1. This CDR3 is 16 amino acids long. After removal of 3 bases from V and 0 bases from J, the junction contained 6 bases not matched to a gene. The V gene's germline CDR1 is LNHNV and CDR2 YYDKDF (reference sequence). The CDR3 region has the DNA TGTGCCACCAGCAGGGGACAGGCGATCCTGAACACTGAAGCTTTCTTT. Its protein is CATSRGQAILNTEAFF. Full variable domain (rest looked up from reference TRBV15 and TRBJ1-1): DAMVIQNPRYQVTQFGKPVTLSCSQTLNHNVMYWYQQKSSQAPKLLFHYYDKDFNNEADTPDNFQSRRPNTSFCFLDIRSPGLGDTAMYLCATSRGQAILNTEAFFGQGTRLTVV.

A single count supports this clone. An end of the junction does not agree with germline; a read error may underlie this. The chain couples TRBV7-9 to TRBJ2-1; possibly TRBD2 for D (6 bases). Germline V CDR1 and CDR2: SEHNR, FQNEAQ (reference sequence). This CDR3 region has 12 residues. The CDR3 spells CSSSPNWSEGFF. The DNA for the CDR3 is TGTTCCAGCAGTCCCAATTGGTCGGAGGGGTTCTTC.

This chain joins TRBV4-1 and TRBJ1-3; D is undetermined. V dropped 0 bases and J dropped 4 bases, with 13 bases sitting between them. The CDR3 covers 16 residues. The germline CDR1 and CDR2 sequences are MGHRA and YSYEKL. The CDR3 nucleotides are TGCGCCAGCAGCCAAGATAGGCAAGGGAGAGGAAACACCATATATTTT. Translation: CASSQDRQGRGNTIYF.